This T cell receptor (beta chain) was identified during a study of PD-1 blockade in classical Hodgkin lymphoma. About the study: Patients were administered nivolumab (3 mg/kg intravenously) every 2 weeks.

This clone showed up just once. The antigen is not known. Broader study findings: Patients starting nivolumab less than 1 year after ASCT had lower diversity and were excluded from later analyses. Prior therapy or disease activity may underlie the repertoire differences, whose causes remain undefined.

The CDR3 has 15 residues. With 3 bases clipped from V and 5 bases from J, the junction kept 9 bases outside the gene matches. Germline-derived CDR1 and CDR2 are SGDLS and YYNGEE. No patient escaped relapse after autologous stem cell transplantation, and brentuximab vedotin exposure varied. Sequencing was performed with immunoSEQ multiplex PCR; in TCRdb, only in-frame clones are kept and a portion is missing. The table records under 40,000 clones, 76% of them present only once. Sequencing used peripheral blood mononuclear cells (PBMCs), obtained before the second cycle of nivolumab. This TCR derives from a human donor with classical Hodgkin lymphoma. This rearrangement joins TRBV9 to TRBJ2-5; 8 positions agree with TRBD2. The CDR3 sequence: CASSGTGSGSETQYF. Here the CDR3 DNA reads TGTGCCAGCAGCGGAACGGGCAGCGGGAGTGAGACCCAGTACTTC.